The following is a TCR beta chain sequence with its context. Losses at the gene ends were 3 bases for V and 4 bases for J; bases not matched to a gene: 3. CDR1 is SGDLS, CDR2 YYNGEE, per germline. CDR3 length: 14 residues. This entry is derived from a study of T cell changes during pregnancy in multiple sclerosis. Libraries were prepared by immunoSEQ multiplex PCR; TCRdb keeps only in-frame clonotypes and omits some of them. The sample has 37,000 or so clones, roughly nine tenths seen once. The sequence was collected from a female donor with multiple sclerosis, enrolled in a pregnancy study. Source: CD4+ T cells from peripheral blood mononuclear cells, taken in the first trimester of pregnancy. The chain carries TRBV9 and TRBJ1-1, with 10 bases identical to TRBD1. CDR3 protein: CASSGRDRGTEAFF. The CDR3 DNA is TGTGCCAGCAGCGGCCGGGACAGGGGCACTGAAGCTTTCTTT.